The present T cell receptor (beta chain) was sequenced within a study of blood T cell repertoires in COVID-19. Study-wide background: PBMCs, B-cell-depleted T cells, or T cells provided the cDNA or gDNA that made up the material.

V gave up 4 bases and J gave up 2 bases; unmatched junction bases: 1. The CDR3 totals 15 residues. The germline V gene has CDR1 MGHRA and CDR2 YSYEKL. In the original analysis: Using reference gene primer amplification, nucleated cell counts were estimated. Produced via immunoSEQ multiplex PCR; TCRdb's table is partial and in-frame only. V, J and clone size derive from that table, while D and trimming were established from the DNA sequence. The sample comprises about 80,000 clones, approximately 84% of which are singletons, and around 14% rests with the top ten. Sequenced: peripheral blood. The rearrangement links TRBV4-1 to TRBJ2-1; 11 bases align to TRBD2. The source is a human donor in a cohort sampled during active COVID-19. CDR3 amino acids: CASSLGLAAYNEQFF. As DNA, the CDR3 is TGCGCCAGCAGCCTGGGACTAGCGGCCTACAATGAGCAGTTCTTC.